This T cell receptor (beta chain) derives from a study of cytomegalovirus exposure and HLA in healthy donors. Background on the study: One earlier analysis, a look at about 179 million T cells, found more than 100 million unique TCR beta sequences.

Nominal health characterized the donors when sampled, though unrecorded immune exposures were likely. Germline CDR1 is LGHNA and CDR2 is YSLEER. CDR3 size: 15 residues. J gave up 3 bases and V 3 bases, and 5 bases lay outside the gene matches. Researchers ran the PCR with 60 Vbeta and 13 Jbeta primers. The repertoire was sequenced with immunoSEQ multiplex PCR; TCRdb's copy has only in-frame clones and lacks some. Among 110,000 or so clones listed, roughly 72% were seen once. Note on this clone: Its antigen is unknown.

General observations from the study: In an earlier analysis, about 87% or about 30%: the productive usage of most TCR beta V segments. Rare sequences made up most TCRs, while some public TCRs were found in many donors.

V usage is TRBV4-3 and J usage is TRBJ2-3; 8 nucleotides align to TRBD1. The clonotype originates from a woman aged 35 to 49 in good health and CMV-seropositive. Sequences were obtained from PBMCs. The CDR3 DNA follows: TGCGCCAGCAGCCAGCAACAGGGGGAAACAGATACGCAGTATTTT. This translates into CASSQQQGETDTQYF.